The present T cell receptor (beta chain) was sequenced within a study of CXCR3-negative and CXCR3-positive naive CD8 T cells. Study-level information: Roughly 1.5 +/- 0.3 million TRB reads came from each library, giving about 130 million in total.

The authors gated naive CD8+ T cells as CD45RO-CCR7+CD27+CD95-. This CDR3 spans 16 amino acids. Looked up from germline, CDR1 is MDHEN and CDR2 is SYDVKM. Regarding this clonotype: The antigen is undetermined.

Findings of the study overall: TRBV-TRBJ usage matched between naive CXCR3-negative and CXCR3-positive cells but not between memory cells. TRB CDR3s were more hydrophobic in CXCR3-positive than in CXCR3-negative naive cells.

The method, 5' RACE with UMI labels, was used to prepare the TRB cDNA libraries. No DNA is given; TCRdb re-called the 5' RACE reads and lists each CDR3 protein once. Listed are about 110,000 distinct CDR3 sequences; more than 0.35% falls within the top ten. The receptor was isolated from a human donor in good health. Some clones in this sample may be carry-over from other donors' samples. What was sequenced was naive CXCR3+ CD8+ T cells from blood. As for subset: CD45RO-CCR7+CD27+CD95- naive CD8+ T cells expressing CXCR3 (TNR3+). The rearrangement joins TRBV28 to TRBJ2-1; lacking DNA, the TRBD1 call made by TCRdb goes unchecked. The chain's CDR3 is CASSSHRALGYNEQFF.